The entry below describes one T cell receptor (beta chain). The data belong to a study of blood T cell repertoires in COVID-19. Authors' processing steps: The assay estimated nucleated cells by amplifying reference gene primers. The protocol was immunoSEQ multiplex PCR, while the TCRdb copy is restricted to in-frame clones and leaves out a portion. V and J calls plus clone size are reproduced from that table; the DNA served to infer D and trimming. The sample records some 170,000 clones, more than 60% being singletons. The V end was cut by 4 bases, the J end by 5 bases, with 17 bases between. CDR1 KGHDR and CDR2 SFDVKD come from the germline V gene. This CDR3 contains 15 residues.

The receptor was derived from a man aged 55 to 70 with acute or convalescent COVID-19. The sample was peripheral blood. The chain links TRBV24-1 to TRBJ2-7, with a possible D match to TRBD1 (7 bases). The CDR3 sequence: CATSDPRGVGDEQYF. Here the CDR3 DNA reads TGTGCCACCAGTGACCCCAGGGGGGTTGGCGACGAGCAGTACTTC.